A single sample gave rise to the 14 T cell receptor beta chains below, sequenced in a study of cytomegalovirus exposure and HLA in healthy donors. The method was immunoSEQ multiplex PCR; TCRdb's version includes in-frame clones alone and lacks a portion of them. The sample includes roughly 60,000 clones, 85% to 95% of them seen just once. Specimen: PBMCs. These receptors were obtained from a woman between 18 and 29 years old in good health and CMV-seropositive.

J is TRBJ2-2 and V is TRBV9; 9 bases fit TRBD2. This CDR3 is built from 16 residues. V was pared by 0 bases and J by 8 bases, with 8 bases of the junction left unmatched. The germline CDR1 and CDR2 sequences are SGDLS and YYNGEE. CDR3 nucleotide sequence: TGTGCCAGCAGCGTAGTAGCGGGAGTGTCTGTAGGGGAGCTGTTTTTT. It codes for CASSVVAGVSVGELFF.

The chain employs TRBV28 and TRBJ2-7; the D is unclear. The CDR3 loop spans 14 amino acids. The V end lost 6 bases, the J end lost 3 bases, and 15 bases lay between the germline ends. Germline V gives CDR1 MDHEN, CDR2 SYDVKM. The CDR3 loop reads CASSRRYRVYEQYF. The CDR3, as DNA: TGTGCCAGCAGCCGACGGTACCGGGTCTACGAGCAGTACTTC.

The genes are TRBV30 and TRBJ2-7; tentatively, D is TRBD1 (6 bases). V gave up 4 bases and J gave up 4 bases, with 14 bases separating them. The CDR3 totals 13 residues. CDR1 and CDR2 from the germline V gene are GTSNPN and SVGIG (reference sequence). The CDR3 reads CAWTQGIGYEQYF. The CDR3 nucleotides are TGTGCCTGGACCCAGGGGATAGGGTACGAGCAGTACTTC. The full variable domain, completed using reference TRBV30 and TRBJ2-7, is SQTIHQWPATLVQPVGSPLSLECTVEGTSNPNLYWYRQAAGRGLQLLFYSVGIGQISSEVPQNLSASRPQDRQFILSSKKLLLSDSGFYLCAWTQGIGYEQYFGPGTRLTVT.

The chain employs TRBV9 and TRBJ1-2, with 8 bases lining up with TRBD1. This CDR3 region has 15 residues. The germline V gene has CDR1 SGDLS and CDR2 YYNGEE. V was clipped by 0 bases and J by 4 bases; unmatched bases: 5. CDR3 in amino acids: CASSVAAGGAYGYTF. CDR3 sequence (DNA): TGTGCCAGCAGCGTAGCGGCAGGGGGCGCCTATGGCTACACCTTC.

CDR3 bases: TGTGCCAGCAGTTACTTGGCCGGCGGACAGGGCGGCGCTTTCTTT. Translation: CASSYLAGGQGGAFF. V is TRBV6-5 and J is TRBJ1-1; 8 nucleotides match TRBD1. The V segment lost 1 base and the J segment 11 bases; nucleotides outside the gene matches: 12. Germline assignment: CDR1 MNHEY and CDR2 SVGAGI. The CDR3 length is 15 residues.

The chain recombines TRBV19 with TRBJ2-4; D unresolved. Germline CDR1 is LNHDA and CDR2 is SQIVND (reference sequence). With 5 bases removed from V and 2 bases from J, the gap between germline ends came to 7 bases. The CDR3 has 13 amino acids. The CDR3 protein is CASSPDSKNIQYF. The CDR3 DNA reads TGTGCCAGTAGTCCCGACTCCAAAAACATTCAGTACTTC. Using reference TRBV19 and TRBJ2-4 for the parts outside the CDR3, the full variable domain is DGGITQSPKYLFRKEGQNVTLSCEQNLNHDAMYWYRQDPGQGLRLIYYSQIVNDFQKGDIAEGYSVSREKKESFPLTVTSAQKNPTAFYLCASSPDSKNIQYFGAGTRLSVL.

This chain joins TRBV29-1 and TRBJ2-1; 10 nucleotides match TRBD1. CDR1 and CDR2 from the germline V gene are SQVTM and ANQGSEA. V trimming: 7 bases; J trimming: 6 bases; junction bases outside the gene matches: 3. The CDR3 is made up of 12 amino acids. CDR3 nucleotides: TGCAGCGCCGGGACAGGGGTCAATGAGCAGTTCTTC. It encodes CSAGTGVNEQFF.

V is TRBV5-4 and J is TRBJ2-5; 7 bases match TRBD2. V was clipped by 6 bases and J by 1 base; unmatched bases: 3. The germline gives CDR1 SGHNT, CDR2 YYREEE (reference sequence). This CDR3 region has 13 residues. The chain's CDR3 is CASTLAAQETQYF. The CDR3, as DNA: TGTGCCAGCACCCTAGCGGCCCAAGAGACCCAGTACTTC.

The rearrangement joins TRBV5-4 to TRBJ2-3; 11 positions match TRBD2. The CDR3 is 17 residues long. V trimming: 4 bases; J trimming: 4 bases; junction bases outside the gene matches: 11. CDR1 and CDR2 (germline): SGHNT, YYREEE (reference sequence). The CDR3 bases are TGTGCCAGCAGCACCAGTTTTAGCGGGGGGGCAGCAGATACGCAGTATTTT. It codes for CASSTSFSGGAADTQYF.

The chain carries TRBV5-1 and TRBJ2-2; possible D gene TRBD2, 6 bases. CDR1 and CDR2 (germline): SGHRS, YFSETQ. The V gene lost 1 base and the J gene lost 0 bases, with 13 bases spanning the gap. This CDR3 has 17 residues. CDR3 protein: CASSLRGGKTNTGELFF. CDR3 in DNA: TGCGCCAGCAGCTTGAGGGGCGGGAAGACGAACACCGGGGAGCTGTTTTTT.

This chain joins TRBV5-1 and TRBJ2-1; TRBD1 matches 7 bases. The CDR3 sequence is 14 residues long. Trimming took 4 bases from V and 7 from J; bases not matched to a gene: 8. Germline lookup yields CDR1 SGHRS and CDR2 YFSETQ. In DNA form, the CDR3 reads TGCGCCAGCAGCACCTCGGGACAGAATAATGAGCAGTTCTTC. Translated, it gives CASSTSGQNNEQFF.

The chain joins TRBV28 to TRBJ1-3; TRBD1 agrees at 11 bases. Germline V gene lookup returns CDR1 MDHEN and CDR2 SYDVKM. Trimming took 6 bases from V and 4 from J; bases not matched to a gene: 2. The CDR3 loop spans 14 amino acids. This CDR3 is CASSGTGGGNTIYF. The CDR3 DNA follows: TGTGCCAGCAGCGGGACAGGGGGAGGAAACACCATATATTTT.

This rearrangement joins TRBV28 to TRBJ2-3; D is unclear. Germline lookup yields CDR1 MDHEN and CDR2 SYDVKM. V was trimmed by 3 bases and J by 6 bases, leaving 4 bases between them. This CDR3 has 11 residues. CDR3 residues: CASSLRDTQYF. DNA for the CDR3: TGTGCCAGCAGTTTGCGCGATACGCAGTATTTT.

V and J are TRBV5-6 and TRBJ1-3, with TRBD1 as a possible D gene (5 bases). Germline CDR1 SGHDT, CDR2 YYEEEE. There are 14 residues in the CDR3. V dropped 2 bases and J dropped 4 bases, with 10 bases sitting between them. The CDR3 here is CASSLQDLGNTIYF. The CDR3, as DNA: TGTGCCAGCAGCTTACAGGATCTAGGAAACACCATATATTTT.